This T cell receptor (beta chain) was identified in a study of blood T cells in healthy people across ages. General study points: Older individuals had lower TCR beta diversity per million T cells (the decline was roughly linear).

The ends were cut back, 5 bases at V and 7 bases at J, with 21 bases in the middle. Germline V gives CDR1 DFQATT, CDR2 SNEGSKA (reference sequence). The CDR3 has 14 residues. On this clonotype itself: Its antigen is still unknown.

Alongside a J-beta primer mix, a sample-barcoded 5' primer served in a second PCR lasting 7 to 11 cycles. TCRdb itself ran the 5' RACE reads through MiXCR, one entry per CDR3 protein. Of more than 1.4 million distinct CDR3 sequences in the sample, 42% were seen once. Sequenced input: blood. The TCR was taken from a woman younger than 30 in good health. The chain combines TRBV20-1 with TRBJ2-7; D is perhaps TRBD2 (6 bases). CDR3 sequence: CSAGGKSGLNEQYF. The CDR3 nucleotides read TGCAGTGCTGGGGGGAAAAGCGGTTTGAATGAGCAGTACTTC.